The text below deals with one T cell receptor (beta chain). This CDR3 is 15 amino acids long. Germline CDR1 reads SGHNT; CDR2 reads YYREEE (reference sequence). The J segment lost 2 bases and the V segment lost 4 bases, leaving 3 bases of the junction unmatched. This record comes from a study of blood T cell repertoires in COVID-19. Study in general: COVID-19 samples collected from the United States, Italy and Spain covered acute and convalescent phases. T cells, B-cell-depleted T cells, or PBMCs provided the cDNA or gDNA that served as material.

In the authors' workflow: Amplification of reference gene primers was used by the study to estimate nucleated cell counts. Sequencing used immunoSEQ multiplex PCR; TCRdb keeps in-frame clones, though not all of them. Clone size and V and J calls were adopted from that table, with D and trimming inferred from the DNA. This table has hundreds of thousands of clones, 70% to 90% appearing once. The receptor was isolated from a middle-aged woman who had recovered from COVID-19. Sample: peripheral blood. The chain uses TRBV5-4 and TRBJ2-5; 12 nucleotides match TRBD1. The CDR3 protein is CASSRDRGPQETQYF. CDR3 bases: TGTGCCAGCAGCAGGGACAGGGGGCCTCAAGAGACCCAGTACTTC. Drawing the rest from reference TRBV5-4 and TRBJ2-5, the complete variable domain is ETGVTQSPTHLIKTRGQQVTLRCSSQSGHNTVSWYQQALGQGPQFIFQYYREEENGRGNFPPRFSGLQFPNYSSELNVNALELDDSALYLCASSRDRGPQETQYFGPGTRLLVL.